The clone carrying this T cell receptor beta chain was observed a single time. The antigen remains unidentified. The germline gene is not matched at one end of the junction; a read error may be the cause. As handled by the study authors: A classifier for distant metastasis in papillary thyroid cancer was constructed using CDR3 differences observed across clinicopathological groups. MiXCR re-clonotyped the PCR reads for TCRdb. The V and J calls reflect TCRdb's pipeline rather than the authors' work. The table shows tens of thousands of clones, with more than 25% occurring only once. The sample belongs to a study of metastatic and nonmetastatic thyroid tumors. The overall study: For malignant and benign thyroid patients, tumor or nodule tissue and blood were the sources whose repertoires were compared. Points from the study as a whole: It was reportedly found that TCR beta diversity was significantly higher in malignant thyroid tumors than in benign nodules, a difference seen in both blood and tumor samples.

The CDR3 sequence is 16 residues long. No treatment had been given to any patient before thyroid surgery. This sequence was found in a male donor with papillary thyroid cancer or a benign thyroid nodule (not recorded which). Some clones in this sample may be carry-over from other donors' samples. This chain uses TRBV12-3 or TRBV12-4 with TRBJ1-4; D may be TRBD1 (6 bases). The sample comprised blood. The CDR3 sequence is CVSSRNTGSVGEKLFF. DNA of the CDR3: TGTGTCAGCAGCCGTAATACAGGGTCGGTGGGCGAAAAACTGTTTTTT.